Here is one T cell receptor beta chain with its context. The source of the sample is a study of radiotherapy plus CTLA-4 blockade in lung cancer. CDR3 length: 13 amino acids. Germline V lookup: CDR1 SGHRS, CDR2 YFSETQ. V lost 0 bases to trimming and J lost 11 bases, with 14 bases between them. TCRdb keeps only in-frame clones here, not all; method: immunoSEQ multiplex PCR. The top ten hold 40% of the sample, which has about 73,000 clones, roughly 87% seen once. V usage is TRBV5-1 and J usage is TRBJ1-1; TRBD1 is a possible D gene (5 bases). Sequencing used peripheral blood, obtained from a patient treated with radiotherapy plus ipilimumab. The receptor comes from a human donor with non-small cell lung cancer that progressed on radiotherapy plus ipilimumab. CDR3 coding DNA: TGCGCCAGCAGCTTGGTAGGCGGCGGGGCGGCTTTCTTT. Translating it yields CASSLVGGGAAFF. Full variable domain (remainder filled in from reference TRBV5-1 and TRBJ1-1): KAGVTQTPRYLIKTRGQQVTLSCSPISGHRSVSWYQQTPGQGLQFLFEYFSETQRNKGNFPGRFSGRQFSNSRSEMNVSTLELGDSALYLCASSLVGGGAAFFGQGTRLTVV.